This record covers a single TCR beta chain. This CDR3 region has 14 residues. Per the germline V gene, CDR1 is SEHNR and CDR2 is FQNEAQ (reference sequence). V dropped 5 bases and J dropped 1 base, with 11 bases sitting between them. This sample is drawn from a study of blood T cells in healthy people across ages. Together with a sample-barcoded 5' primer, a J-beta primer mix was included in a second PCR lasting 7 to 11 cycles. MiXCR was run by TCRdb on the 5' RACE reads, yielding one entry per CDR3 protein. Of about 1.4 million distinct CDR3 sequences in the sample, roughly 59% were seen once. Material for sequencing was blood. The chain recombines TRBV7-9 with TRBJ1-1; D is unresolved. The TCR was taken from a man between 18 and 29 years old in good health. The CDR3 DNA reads TGTGCCAGCAGCATCCTTCTTGGGAACACTGAAGCTTTCTTT. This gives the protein CASSILLGNTEAFF.